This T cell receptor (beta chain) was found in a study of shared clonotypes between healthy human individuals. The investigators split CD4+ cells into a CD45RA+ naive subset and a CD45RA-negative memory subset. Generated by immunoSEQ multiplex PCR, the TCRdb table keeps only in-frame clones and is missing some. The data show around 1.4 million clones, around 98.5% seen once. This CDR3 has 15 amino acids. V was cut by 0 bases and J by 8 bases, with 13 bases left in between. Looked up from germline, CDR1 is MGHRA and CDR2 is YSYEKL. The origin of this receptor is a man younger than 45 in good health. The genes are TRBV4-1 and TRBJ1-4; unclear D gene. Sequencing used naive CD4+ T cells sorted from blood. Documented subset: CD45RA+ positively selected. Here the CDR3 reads CASSQEGVGKEKLFF. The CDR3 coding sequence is TGCGCCAGCAGCCAAGAAGGCGTGGGCAAGGAAAAACTGTTTTTT.